Shown below are 7 T cell receptor beta chains from a single sample sequenced in a study of shared clonotypes between healthy human individuals. Measured with immunoSEQ multiplex PCR; TCRdb has only the in-frame clones, and not every one. The sample includes some 2,000,000 clones, under 97% of them seen just once. Sequences were obtained from naive CD4+ T cells sorted from blood. As for subset: CD45RA+ positively selected. Receptor source: a man aged 18-30 years in good health.

The chain has TRBV7-8 and TRBJ1-2; maybe TRBD1 (5 bases). Trimming stripped 1 base from V and 5 bases from J, with 17 bases between. Germline CDR1 and CDR2: SGHVS and FQNEAQ. The CDR3 has 16 amino acids. The CDR3 sequence: CASSLGGRADLYGYTF. In DNA, the CDR3 is TGTGCCAGCAGCTTAGGTGGCAGGGCCGACCTTTATGGCTACACCTTC.

As regards this clone: Additional DNA sequences in this sample encode the identical CDR3. The rearrangement links TRBV5-1 to TRBJ2-7, with D possibly TRBD2 on 6 matching bases. V shed 3 bases and J shed 2 bases, with 9 bases lying between them. This CDR3 contains 13 residues. The germline V gene encodes CDR1 SGHRS and CDR2 YFSETQ. CDR3 sequence: CASSSGGTYEQYF. As DNA, the CDR3 is TGCGCCAGCAGCTCCGGGGGAACCTACGAGCAGTACTTC.

The rearrangement joins TRBV6-1 to TRBJ2-7; no reliable D call. The CDR3 is 16 amino acids. Trimming removed 0 bases at V and 2 bases at J, with 14 bases between. Germline assignment: CDR1 MNHNS and CDR2 SASEGT. CDR3 residues: CASSEALRPTTYEQYF. The DNA of the CDR3 is TGTGCCAGCAGTGAAGCGCTTCGACCGACCACCTACGAGCAGTACTTC.

A word on this clone: The sample has other DNA sequences that encode this CDR3 too. This chain uses TRBV19 with TRBJ2-7; D might be TRBD1 (6 bases). The V end lost 5 bases, the J end lost 1 base, and 6 bases lay between the germline ends. This CDR3 has 12 residues. CDR1 is LNHDA, CDR2 SQIVND, per germline (reference sequence). The CDR3 region is CASSDRSYEQYF. The CDR3 DNA follows: TGTGCCAGTAGTGACAGGTCCTACGAGCAGTACTTC.

CDR3 region: CASSPYIVGAHQETQYF. DNA for the CDR3: TGTGCCAGCTCACCATATATTGTAGGGGCCCACCAAGAGACCCAGTACTTC. This chain uses TRBV18 with TRBJ2-5; D perhaps matches TRBD1 (5 bases). CDR3 length: 17 residues. Germline V gene data show CDR1 as KGHSH and CDR2 as LQKENI. The V and J ends lost 2 bases and 0 bases respectively, with 16 bases between them.

The rearrangement joins TRBV18 to TRBJ2-1; 9 bases match TRBD2. The CDR3 contains 15 residues. J gave up 7 bases and V 6 bases, and 10 bases lay outside the gene matches. Germline V gene lookup returns CDR1 KGHSH and CDR2 LQKENI. DNA for the CDR3: TGTGCCAGCTCTCATAGCGGGAGACTATGGAATGAGCAGTTCTTC. It translates to CASSHSGRLWNEQFF.

This chain connects TRBV19 to TRBJ2-7; perhaps D is TRBD1 or TRBD2 (5 bases each). The CDR3 runs to 11 residues. The V end was cut by 8 bases, the J end by 7 bases, with 12 bases between. The germline V gene encodes CDR1 LNHDA and CDR2 SQIVND (reference sequence). The CDR3 here is CASSGRWEQYF. CDR3 nucleotide sequence: TGTGCCAGTTCGGGACGATGGGAGCAGTACTTC.